The 6 T cell receptor beta chains in this list originate from one sample, sequenced in a study of monozygotic twins with inflammatory bowel disease. TCRdb reprocessed the 5' RACE reads and keeps a single row for each CDR3 protein, giving no DNA. The listing records nearly 450,000 distinct CDR3 sequences. The specimen was blood. The receptors were gathered from a human donor with ulcerative colitis or Crohn's disease, or a healthy co-twin of an affected twin (not recorded which).

This chain's CDR3 is CASSFQGAGTDTQYF. The chain links TRBV7-9 to TRBJ2-3; TCRdb reports TRBD1, a call that lacks DNA to check it against. The CDR3 sequence is 15 residues long. The V gene's germline CDR1 is SEHNR and CDR2 FQNEAQ (reference sequence).

The CDR3 loop reads CASSPGRVEQYF. V and J are TRBV12-3 or TRBV12-4 and TRBJ2-7; TCRdb's D call of TRBD2 is untestable without DNA. This CDR3 spans 12 amino acids.

The CDR3 loop is CASRQGATSNQPQHF. J is TRBJ1-5 and V is TRBV19; without DNA, the TCRdb call of TRBD1 cannot be checked. Germline CDR1 is LNHDA and CDR2 is SQIVND (reference sequence). The length of the CDR3 is 15 residues. The full variable domain, in which reference TRBV19 and TRBJ1-5 provide the parts outside the CDR3, is DGGITQSPKYLFRKEGQNVTLSCEQNLNHDAMYWYRQDPGQGLRLIYYSQIVNDFQKGDIAEGYSVSREKKESFPLTVTSAQKNPTAFYLCASRQGATSNQPQHFGDGTRLSIL.

The V call is TRBV5-1, the J call TRBJ1-4; TCRdb's assignment of TRBD1 cannot be checked, as there is no DNA. Germline CDR1 SGHRS, CDR2 YFSETQ. The CDR3 has 16 amino acids. The CDR3 reads CASSLQVGGTNEKLFF.

The chain joins TRBV20-1 to TRBJ1-1. Germline V CDR1 and CDR2: DFQATT, SNEGSKA (reference sequence). CDR3 length equals 13 residues. The CDR3 loop is CSASGRLITEAFF.

The rearrangement joins TRBV11-2 to TRBJ1-2; lacking DNA, the TRBD1 call made by TCRdb goes unchecked. Germline V CDR1 and CDR2: SGHAT, FQNNGV. This CDR3 is built from 18 residues. CDR3 amino acids: CASSHPAQTGGAGYGYTF.